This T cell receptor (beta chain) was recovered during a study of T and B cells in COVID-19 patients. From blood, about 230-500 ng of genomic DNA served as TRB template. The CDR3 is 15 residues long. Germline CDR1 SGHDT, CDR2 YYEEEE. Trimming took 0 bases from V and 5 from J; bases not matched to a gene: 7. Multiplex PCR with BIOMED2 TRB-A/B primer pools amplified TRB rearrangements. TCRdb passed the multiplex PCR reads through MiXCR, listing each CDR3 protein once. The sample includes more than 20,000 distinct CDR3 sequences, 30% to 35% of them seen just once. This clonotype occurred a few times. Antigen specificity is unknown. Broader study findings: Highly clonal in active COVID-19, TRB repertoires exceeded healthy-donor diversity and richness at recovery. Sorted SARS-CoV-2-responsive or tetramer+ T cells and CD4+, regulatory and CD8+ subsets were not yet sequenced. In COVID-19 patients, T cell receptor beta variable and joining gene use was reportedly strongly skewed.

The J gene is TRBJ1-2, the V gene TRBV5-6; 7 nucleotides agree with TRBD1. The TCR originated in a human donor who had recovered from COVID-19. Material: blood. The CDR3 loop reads CASSLVRGPLYGYTF. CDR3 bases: TGTGCCAGCAGCTTGGTTAGGGGGCCCTTATATGGCTACACCTTC.